This T cell receptor (beta chain) was observed in a study of shared clonotypes between healthy human individuals. Naive CD8 populations comprised CD45RO-negative cells positively selected for CCR7, excluding terminally differentiated effector memory CD45RA+ cells. Measured with immunoSEQ multiplex PCR; TCRdb has only the in-frame clones, and not every one. Here the sample spans 2 million to 2.5 million clones, roughly 91% being singletons. V lost 4 bases to trimming and J lost 6 bases; unmatched junction nucleotides: 5. This CDR3 is 14 amino acids long. CDR1 MGHRA and CDR2 YSYEKL come from the germline V gene.

The sequenced sample consisted of naive CD8+ T cells from PBMCs. This TCR was recovered from a young man in good health. Some clones in this sample may be carry-over from other donors' samples. V is TRBV4-1 and J is TRBJ1-2; TRBD1 matches 10 bases. The CDR3 is CASSRPGTGDGYTF. CDR3 bases: TGCGCCAGCAGCCGACCCGGGACAGGGGATGGCTACACCTTC.